These 27 T cell receptor beta chains share one sample of origin, sequenced in a study of a mutant IDH1 vaccine in newly diagnosed glioma. Sequencing was performed with immunoSEQ multiplex PCR; in TCRdb, only in-frame clones are kept and a portion is missing. The sample records tens of thousands of clones, around 80% being singletons. The time point here: week 47, end of study. In every dose of vaccine, 300 ug of mutant IDH1 20-mer peptide was given alongside topical imiquimod. Their antigens remain unidentified. This material consisted of PBMCs, taken from a glioma patient whose treatment included an IDH1 peptide vaccine. All receptors come from a woman between 35 and 50 years old with glioma. Some clones in this sample may be carry-over from other donors' samples.

This chain joins TRBV5-4 and TRBJ2-4; maybe TRBD1 (6 bases). Per the germline V gene, CDR1 is SGHNT and CDR2 is YYREEE (reference sequence). Trimming took 6 bases from V and 0 from J, leaving 13 bases between them. The length of the CDR3 is 15 residues. The CDR3 bases are TGTGCCAGCACCTCACAGGGCACAGCCAAAAACATTCAGTACTTC. Translation: CASTSQGTAKNIQYF.

The chain couples TRBV9 to TRBJ2-3, with a possible D match to TRBD1 (7 bases). In germline, CDR1 is SGDLS, CDR2 YYNGEE. The CDR3 has 15 residues. With 4 bases removed from V and 2 bases from J, the gap between germline ends came to 14 bases. The CDR3 DNA reads TGTGCCAGCAGCCCGCGGGACAGATCCACAGATACGCAGTATTTT. Translated, it gives CASSPRDRSTDTQYF.

In its sample, this clone was seen a few times. The chain uses TRBV4-3 and TRBJ2-7; TRBD1 matches 7 bases. CDR1 is LGHNA and CDR2 is YSLEER in the germline V gene. V was clipped by 1 base and J by 3 bases; unmatched bases: 6. The CDR3 totals 15 residues. CDR3 DNA sequence: TGCGCCAGCAGCCAAGGACAGGGTCTAGGCTACGAGCAGTACTTC. Protein: CASSQGQGLGYEQYF.

This clone was counted between two and nine times. The rearrangement uses TRBV7-8 and TRBJ1-2, with TRBD1 as a possible D gene (5 bases). The CDR3 totals 14 residues. Germline CDR1 reads SGHVS; CDR2 reads FQNEAQ. V was cut by 10 bases and J by 9 bases, with 24 bases left in between. CDR3 sequence: CATTPAGGRMSYTF. CDR3 nucleotide sequence: TGTGCCACCACTCCCGCGGGGGGTCGCATGAGCTACACCTTC.

The J gene is TRBJ2-3, the V gene TRBV6-5; D uncertain. This CDR3 has 13 residues. Trimming took off 6 bases at V and 5 bases at J, with 12 bases between the two ends. Germline V gene sequence: CDR1 MNHEY, CDR2 SVGAGI. This CDR3 reads CASSARRQDTQYF. CDR3 nucleotide sequence: TGTGCCAGCAGCGCCAGAAGACAAGATACGCAGTATTTT.

This chain connects TRBV5-6 to TRBJ1-5; TRBD1 is a possible D gene (6 bases). The CDR3 extends over 14 amino acids. Between the trimmed V and J ends, which lost 4 bases and 4 bases, there was a span of 12 bases. The germline CDR1 and CDR2 sequences are SGHDT and YYEEEE. In nucleotides, the CDR3 is TGTGCCAGCAGCCGAGGGGGAATGAATCAGCCCCAGCATTTT. Encoded protein: CASSRGGMNQPQHF.

The chain joins TRBV2 to TRBJ2-6; TRBD2 might be the D (5 bases). V was clipped by 2 bases and J by 2 bases, with 10 bases between them. CDR1 and CDR2 from the germline V gene are SNHLY and FYNNEI. CDR3 length: 16 amino acids. The CDR3 reads CASSETGKAGANVLTF. CDR3 bases: TGTGCCAGCAGTGAAACGGGGAAGGCTGGGGCCAACGTCCTGACTTTC.

The rearrangement uses TRBV4-3 and TRBJ1-1, with D hard to call. The CDR3 covers 15 residues. Trimming cost V 0 bases and J 0 bases, with 8 bases left between them. CDR1 LGHNA and CDR2 YSLEER come from the germline V gene. This chain's CDR3 is CASSQDLIVNTEAFF. In nucleotides, the CDR3 is TGCGCCAGCAGCCAAGACCTCATAGTGAACACTGAAGCTTTCTTT.

The CDR3 bases are TGTGCCAGCAGTTACTCGGGCGGAGGGGACTATGGCTACACCTTC. Translation gives CASSYSGGGDYGYTF. This chain joins TRBV6-5 and TRBJ1-2, with D perhaps TRBD1 (5 bases). The CDR3 runs to 15 residues. Deletions cut 0 bases from V and 3 bases from J, with 11 bases between. Germline CDR1 reads MNHEY; CDR2 reads SVGAGI.

This chain joins TRBV27 and TRBJ2-7; 9 nucleotides agree with TRBD1. Germline lookup yields CDR1 MNHEY and CDR2 SMNVEV (reference sequence). The CDR3 has 19 amino acids. V trimming: 6 bases; J trimming: 0 bases; junction bases outside the gene matches: 18. This chain's CDR3 is CASSPPGTGILGASYEQYF. CDR3 DNA: TGTGCCAGCAGCCCCCCCGGGACAGGGATCCTTGGCGCCTCCTACGAGCAGTACTTC.

The chain links TRBV7-8 to TRBJ1-2; 7 bases map to TRBD1. Unmatched junction bases numbered 9, after V lost 6 bases and J lost 2 bases. The length of the CDR3 is 15 residues. Germline assignment: CDR1 SGHVS and CDR2 FQNEAQ. CDR3 sequence reads: CASRPDRAGNYGYTF. The CDR3, as DNA: TGTGCCAGCAGACCCGACAGGGCGGGGAACTATGGCTACACCTTC.

This clone was seen just once. The rearrangement joins TRBV20-1 to TRBJ2-3; no definite D call. This CDR3 is built from 11 residues. The germline CDR1 and CDR2 sequences are DFQATT and SNEGSKA (reference sequence). V lost 1 base and J 6 bases, leaving 5 bases between the germline ends. In nucleotides, the CDR3 is TGCAGTGCTAGAGGGGTTGATACGCAGTATTTT. Its translation is CSARGVDTQYF.

This clone was seen only a few times. The chain employs TRBV19 and TRBJ1-1, with TRBD1 matching over 8 bases. Germline CDR1 and CDR2: LNHDA and SQIVND (reference sequence). CDR3 size: 16 residues. V shed 7 bases and J 1 base; nucleotides not matched to a gene: 11. The DNA of the CDR3 is TGTGCCAGTACCATGGGTCCGGGACAGGAGAACACTGAAGCTTTCTTT. It is translated as CASTMGPGQENTEAFF.

The chain joins TRBV5-1 to TRBJ2-5, with 8 positions matching TRBD1. After removal of 4 bases from V and 3 bases from J, the junction contained 5 bases not matched to a gene. Germline assignment: CDR1 SGHRS and CDR2 YFSETQ. This CDR3 has 14 amino acids. The CDR3 DNA sequence: TGCGCCAGCAGCCTGGGGACAGGAGAAGAGACCCAGTACTTC. Translated: CASSLGTGEETQYF.

The rearrangement uses TRBV27 and TRBJ2-5; the match to TRBD2 covers 8 bases. The CDR3 consists of 15 residues. V trimming: 2 bases; J trimming: 5 bases; junction bases outside the gene matches: 7. CDR1 is MNHEY and CDR2 is SMNVEV in the germline V gene (reference sequence). The chain's CDR3 is CASSLRAGGRETQYF. In nucleotides, the CDR3 is TGTGCCAGCAGTTTACGGGCGGGGGGCAGGGAGACCCAGTACTTC.

DNA of the CDR3: TGTGCCAGCAGCGTAGGCTCGCTTATAATGGCGGAGCTAGATACGCAGTATTTT. This gives the protein CASSVGSLIMAELDTQYF. This chain links TRBV9 with TRBJ2-3; unclear D gene. The germline V and J ends were trimmed by 0 bases and 5 bases, with 22 bases remaining between them. Germline V gene data show CDR1 as SGDLS and CDR2 as YYNGEE. The CDR3 extends over 18 amino acids. Full variable domain (missing parts from reference TRBV9 and TRBJ2-3): DSGVTQTPKHLITATGQRVTLRCSPRSGDLSVYWYQQSLDQGLQFLIQYYNGEERAKGNILERFSAQQFPDLHSELNLSSLELGDSALYFCASSVGSLIMAELDTQYFGPGTRLTVL.

The CDR3 protein is CASSLDGEAYEQYF. The CDR3 nucleotides are TGTGCCAGCAGTTTAGACGGAGAAGCCTACGAGCAGTACTTC. V gene TRBV25-1 combines with J gene TRBJ2-7; no definite D call. The CDR3 is 14 amino acids. Looked up from germline, CDR1 is MGHDK and CDR2 is SYGVNS. Trimming cost V 5 bases and J 2 bases, with 13 bases left between them.

The J gene is TRBJ2-2, the V gene TRBV30; D is uncertain. CDR1 is GTSNPN and CDR2 is SVGIG in the germline V gene (reference sequence). CDR3 length: 16 residues. Trimming took 2 bases from V and 0 from J, leaving 13 bases between them. The CDR3 is CAWSLSLTSNTGELFF. The CDR3 nucleotides read TGTGCCTGGAGTCTCTCTCTAACCTCGAACACCGGGGAGCTGTTTTTT.

This chain links TRBV7-3 with TRBJ1-2; 8 bases match TRBD1. The trim removed 0 bases at V and 4 bases at J, leaving 4 bases unmatched. This CDR3 has 15 residues. CDR1 is SGHTA and CDR2 is FQGTGA in the germline V gene. The CDR3 loop is CASSLTPGQAYGYTF. DNA for the CDR3: TGTGCCAGCAGCTTAACCCCGGGACAGGCCTATGGCTACACCTTC.

The rearrangement joins TRBV4-1 to TRBJ1-2; the match to TRBD1 covers 10 bases. CDR1 and CDR2 (germline): MGHRA, YSYEKL. There are 16 residues in the CDR3. Trimming cost V 6 bases and J 7 bases; bases outside gene matches: 14. The CDR3 bases are TGCGCCAGCAGACACAAGTTTGTCCGGGACAGGGGTGGCTACACCTTC. Its protein product is CASRHKFVRDRGGYTF.

The gene calls are TRBV28 and TRBJ1-5; tentatively, D is TRBD1 (5 bases). V lost 3 bases, J lost 8 bases, and 8 bases lay in between. Germline V CDR1 and CDR2: MDHEN, SYDVKM. CDR3 length equals 12 residues. CDR3 region: CASSFVGEPQHF. The CDR3 region has the DNA TGTGCCAGCAGTTTCGTGGGGGAGCCCCAGCATTTT.

This chain connects TRBV6-5 to TRBJ2-2; 10 bases map to TRBD1. V lost 2 bases and J lost 3; bases outside the gene matches: 0. CDR3 size: 15 residues. In germline, CDR1 is MNHEY, CDR2 SVGAGI. The CDR3: CASSYGTGDTGELFF. The CDR3 DNA sequence: TGTGCCAGCAGTTACGGGACAGGGGACACCGGGGAGCTGTTTTTT.

The chain couples TRBV29-1 to TRBJ2-2; tentatively, D is TRBD2 (7 bases). The CDR3 runs 15 residues. V shed 6 bases and J shed 7 bases, with 21 bases lying between them. CDR1 SQVTM and CDR2 ANQGSEA come from the germline V gene. The CDR3 loop is CSVRFGGGALGELFF. CDR3 DNA: TGCAGCGTCCGATTTGGAGGGGGGGCCCTCGGGGAGCTGTTTTTT.

The CDR3: CASSYPGEPQHF. The CDR3 DNA reads TGTGCCAGCAGTTACCCCGGGGAGCCCCAGCATTTT. The chain carries TRBV6-5 and TRBJ1-5; D is uncertain. CDR1 and CDR2 from the germline V gene are MNHEY and SVGAGI. The CDR3 totals 12 residues. V was cut by 2 bases and J by 8 bases, with 7 bases left in between.

The chain links TRBV6-5 to TRBJ2-6; no reliable D call. CDR3 length: 15 residues. Trimming cost V 4 bases and J 0 bases, with 7 bases left between them. The germline CDR1 and CDR2 sequences are MNHEY and SVGAGI. The CDR3 DNA sequence: TGTGCCAGCAGTTGGAGATCCTCTGGGGCCAACGTCCTGACTTTC. Translated: CASSWRSSGANVLTF.

The V and J genes are TRBV29-1 and TRBJ2-5; no reliable D call. V was pared by 7 bases and J by 1 base, with 13 bases between. The CDR3 spans 13 residues. Germline assignment: CDR1 SQVTM and CDR2 ANQGSEA. The CDR3 DNA follows: TGCAGCGCATCCCTGGTATCCCAAGAGACCCAGTACTTC. Translated: CSASLVSQETQYF. The variable domain in full, with the rest retrieved from reference TRBV29-1 and TRBJ2-5, is SAVISQKPSRDICQRGTSLTIQCQVDSQVTMMFWYRQQPGQSLTLIATANQGSEATYESGFVIDKFPISRPNLTFSTLTVSNMSPEDSSIYLCSASLVSQETQYFGPGTRLLVL.

This chain joins TRBV6-1 and TRBJ2-7; D call uncertain. Germline CDR1 reads MNHNS; CDR2 reads SASEGT. Trimming pared 5 bases from V and 4 bases from J, leaving 15 bases between. This CDR3 has 14 amino acids. The CDR3 DNA follows: TGTGCCAGCAGTCCCCACGGTCCTTCGTACGAGCAGTACTTC. Protein sequence: CASSPHGPSYEQYF.